These 22 T cell receptor beta chains were sequenced from one sample in a study of T cells after yellow fever vaccination. TCRdb reprocessed the 5' RACE reads with MiXCR, giving one entry per CDR3 protein. This table holds around 26,000 distinct CDR3 sequences, 3.4% found once. The source material was PBMCs, either bulk or a sorted T-cell subset (CD4+, CD8+, memory, or dextramer-sorted; not recorded which), sampled more than 40 days after the first yellow fever vaccination. These receptors were obtained from a man aged 18 to 30 who received the YFV17D yellow fever vaccine.

This clonotype has at least ten counts. This chain connects TRBV7-9 to TRBJ1-5; tentatively, D is TRBD1 (6 bases). V was clipped by 2 bases and J by 4 bases, with 6 bases between them. CDR3 length equals 13 residues. CDR1 is SEHNR, CDR2 FQNEAQ, per germline (reference sequence). The CDR3 protein is CASSLRGNQPQHF. The DNA of the CDR3 is TGTGCCAGCAGCTTAAGGGGGAATCAGCCCCAGCATTTT.

The V call is TRBV12-3 or TRBV12-4, the J call TRBJ1-2; 8 nucleotides align to TRBD1. CDR3 length: 13 amino acids. V was clipped by 6 bases and J by 7 bases; unmatched bases: 7. Written as DNA, the CDR3 is TGTGCCAGCAGCCCGGACAGGGCTGGTGGCTACACCTTC. Protein product: CASSPDRAGGYTF.

In this sample, this clonotype turned up many times. The chain combines TRBV30 with TRBJ2-5; 8 nucleotides match TRBD1. The CDR3 is 12 residues long. The junction had 3 bases not matched to a gene; V was cut back by 4 bases and J by 5 bases. CDR1 is GTSNPN, CDR2 SVGIG, per germline (reference sequence). The CDR3 is CAWTGGDETQYF. Written as DNA, the CDR3 is TGTGCCTGGACAGGGGGCGATGAGACCCAGTACTTC.

This clonotype was counted at least ten times. V is TRBV20-1 and J is TRBJ1-5; TRBD1 matches at 7 bases. This CDR3 is built from 13 residues. Per the germline V gene, CDR1 is DFQATT and CDR2 is SNEGSKA (reference sequence). The CDR3 region is CGGTEGDHQPQHF. CDR3 DNA: TGCGGGGGGACAGAGGGGGATCATCAGCCCCAGCATTTT.

At least ten counts were recorded for this clonotype. The V and J genes are TRBV2 and TRBJ1-6; perhaps TRBD1 as D (6 bases). Germline loops: CDR1 SNHLY, CDR2 FYNNEI. The CDR3 consists of 14 residues. Trimming shortened V by 5 bases and J by 9 bases, and 14 bases separated the two germline ends. The CDR3, as DNA: TGTGCCAGCAGTAAAGAACAGGGCGGTTCACCCCTCCACTTT. Translating gives CASSKEQGGSPLHF.

This clonotype was observed many times. The genes are TRBV12-3 or TRBV12-4 and TRBJ2-1; D possibly corresponds to TRBD1 (6 bases). Trimming left V 6 bases short and J 8 bases short, with 14 bases between. CDR3 length equals 13 residues. Here the CDR3 reads CASRGTGFDEQFF. In DNA, the CDR3 is TGTGCCAGCAGAGGCACAGGGTTCGATGAGCAGTTCTTC.

This clonotype was detected ten times or more. The chain employs TRBV13 and TRBJ2-3; D is unresolved. V was trimmed by 1 base and J by 4 bases, leaving 3 bases between them. This CDR3 spans 12 amino acids. CDR1 is PRHDT and CDR2 is FYEKMQ in the germline V gene (reference sequence). The CDR3 DNA reads TGTGCCAGCAGCTTAGACGCAGATACGCAGTATTTT. Protein: CASSLDADTQYF.

This clonotype has at least ten counts. The V gene is TRBV6-5, the J gene TRBJ2-3; 12 positions match TRBD2. The trim removed 6 bases at V and 3 bases at J, leaving 7 bases unmatched. The CDR3 sequence is 16 residues long. CDR1 and CDR2 from the germline V gene are MNHEY and SVGAGI. DNA of the CDR3: TGTGCCAGCAGAAAGGGACTAGCGGGCGATACAGATACGCAGTATTTT. It is translated as CASRKGLAGDTDTQYF.

In this sample, this clonotype is medium-sized. The chain employs TRBV7-9 and TRBJ2-1, with D possibly being TRBD1 or TRBD2 (5 bases each). The CDR3 loop spans 15 amino acids. Trimming removed 5 bases from V and 6 bases from J, with 17 bases in between. The germline gives CDR1 SEHNR, CDR2 FQNEAQ (reference sequence). CDR3 sequence: CASSPLGALGNEQFF. CDR3 nucleotides: TGTGCCAGCAGCCCACTAGGGGCGTTAGGCAATGAGCAGTTCTTC.

This clonotype has at least ten counts. The chain is built from TRBV14 and TRBJ1-2; D unresolved. Trimming pared 0 bases from V and 8 bases from J, leaving 13 bases between. This CDR3 contains 14 residues. Germline V lookup: CDR1 SGHDN, CDR2 FVKESK. CDR3 coding DNA: TGTGCCAGCAGCCAAGACGGAGCCCCCTGGGGCTACACCTTC. As protein: CASSQDGAPWGYTF.

The sample holds many counts of this clonotype. V gene TRBV19 combines with J gene TRBJ1-1; D not resolved. Per the germline V gene, CDR1 is LNHDA and CDR2 is SQIVND (reference sequence). V was pared by 3 bases and J by 4 bases, with 15 bases between. The CDR3 runs to 15 residues. CDR3 in DNA: TGTGCCAGTAGTATCGGGCTATCAGCCCGCACTGAAGCTTTCTTT. Amino acid sequence: CASSIGLSARTEAFF.

There are many counts of this clonotype. The chain combines TRBV7-2 with TRBJ1-3; D unclear. V was clipped by 5 bases and J by 0 bases, with 14 bases between them. The CDR3 runs 16 residues. Germline CDR1 SGHTA, CDR2 FQGNSA. Here the CDR3 DNA reads TGTGCCAGCAGCACGGAGGCGACATTCTCTGGAAACACCATATATTTT. Its translation is CASSTEATFSGNTIYF.

In its sample, this clonotype was seen many times. The chain has TRBV6-5 and TRBJ1-2; TRBD1 might be the D (5 bases). This CDR3 region has 13 residues. The V end was cut by 2 bases, the J end by 4 bases, with 8 bases between. Germline V lookup: CDR1 MNHEY, CDR2 SVGAGI. The CDR3: CASSYRDGYGYTF. The CDR3 DNA is TGTGCCAGCAGTTACAGGGACGGCTATGGCTACACCTTC.

This clonotype was counted ten times or more. The rearrangement uses TRBV20-1 and TRBJ2-1; 7 nucleotides align to TRBD2. V dropped 1 base and J dropped 5; count of bases not matched to a gene: 5. There are 14 residues in the CDR3. Germline V gene data show CDR1 as DFQATT and CDR2 as SNEGSKA (reference sequence). DNA of the CDR3: TGCAGTGCTAGAGTGGCTAGCGGCAACAATGAGCAGTTCTTC. Its protein is CSARVASGNNEQFF.

This clonotype was counted many times. The rearrangement joins TRBV6-5 to TRBJ1-2; D uncertain. CDR3 length: 14 amino acids. Deletions cut 2 bases from V and 8 bases from J, with 15 bases between. The germline CDR1 and CDR2 sequences are MNHEY and SVGAGI. The CDR3 spells CASSYPDDLGGYTF. CDR3 coding DNA: TGTGCCAGCAGTTACCCGGACGACCTGGGCGGCTACACCTTC.

This clonotype came up many times. The chain employs TRBV9 and TRBJ2-5, with 9 bases lining up with TRBD2. From germline, CDR1 is SGDLS and CDR2 YYNGEE. With 5 bases clipped from V and 4 bases from J, the junction kept 6 bases outside the gene matches. The CDR3 contains 14 residues. The CDR3 sequence is CASSEAGGGETQYF. In nucleotides, the CDR3 is TGTGCCAGCAGTGAAGCGGGGGGCGGAGAGACCCAGTACTTC.

The table lists this clonotype with many counts. This chain uses TRBV29-1 with TRBJ1-1; weak D call: TRBD1 (5 bases). V gave up 5 bases and J gave up 1 base, with 8 bases separating them. Germline CDR1 SQVTM, CDR2 ANQGSEA. This CDR3 spans 12 amino acids. Here the CDR3 reads CSVHGQNTEAFF. The CDR3 region has the DNA TGCAGCGTTCACGGACAGAACACTGAAGCTTTCTTT.

The sample holds many counts of this clonotype. The chain recombines TRBV6-2 or TRBV6-3 with TRBJ1-5; 8 bases align to TRBD1. The germline V gene encodes CDR1 MNHEY and CDR2 SVGEGT. With V trimmed by 6 bases and J by 5 bases, 9 bases remained unmatched. This CDR3 is built from 15 residues. In DNA, the CDR3 is TGTGCCAGCAGCAGGACAGGGTGGGGGCATCAGCCCCAGCATTTT. This gives the protein CASSRTGWGHQPQHF.

This chain links TRBV12-3 or TRBV12-4 with TRBJ2-1; 11 bases are shared with TRBD2. V trimming: 11 bases; J trimming: 8 bases; junction bases outside the gene matches: 20. The CDR3 is made up of 17 amino acids. CDR3 in amino acids: CAFSSPLSGGAVDEQFF. DNA for the CDR3: TGTGCCTTCAGTTCTCCCCTTAGCGGGGGGGCCGTGGATGAGCAGTTCTTC.

This clonotype was observed many times. This chain links TRBV19 with TRBJ1-2; D unresolved. Germline V gives CDR1 LNHDA, CDR2 SQIVND (reference sequence). Trimming took 5 bases from V and 0 from J, leaving 10 bases between them. CDR3 length equals 14 residues. CDR3 in amino acids: CASSLGAANYGYTF. CDR3 bases: TGTGCCAGTAGTCTCGGTGCTGCTAACTATGGCTACACCTTC.

This clonotype was seen ten or more times. The chain links TRBV7-2 to TRBJ2-7; D is possibly TRBD1 or TRBD2 (5 bases each). The CDR3 covers 14 residues. Germline assignment: CDR1 SGHTA and CDR2 FQGNSA. With 5 bases removed from V and 7 bases from J, the gap between germline ends came to 18 bases. The chain's CDR3 is CASSPAGTLGEQYV. CDR3 coding DNA: TGTGCCAGCAGCCCCGCCGGGACCCTGGGGGAGCAGTACGTC.

This clonotype is medium-sized. This chain links TRBV7-2 with TRBJ2-3; no reliable D call. The germline CDR1 and CDR2 sequences are SGHTA and FQGNSA. The CDR3 spans 16 residues. V was clipped by 5 bases and J by 1 base, with 16 bases between them. The CDR3 DNA follows: TGTGCCAGCAGCCCTGGGCATACCTCTGGCACAGATACGCAGTATTTT. Protein sequence: CASSPGHTSGTDTQYF. The whole variable domain, filled in from reference TRBV7-2 and TRBJ2-3, reads GAGVSQSPSNKVTEKGKDVELRCDPISGHTALYWYRQSLGQGLEFLIYFQGNSAPDKSGLPSDRFSAERTGGSVSTLTIQRTQQEDSAVYLCASSPGHTSGTDTQYFGPGTRLTVL.